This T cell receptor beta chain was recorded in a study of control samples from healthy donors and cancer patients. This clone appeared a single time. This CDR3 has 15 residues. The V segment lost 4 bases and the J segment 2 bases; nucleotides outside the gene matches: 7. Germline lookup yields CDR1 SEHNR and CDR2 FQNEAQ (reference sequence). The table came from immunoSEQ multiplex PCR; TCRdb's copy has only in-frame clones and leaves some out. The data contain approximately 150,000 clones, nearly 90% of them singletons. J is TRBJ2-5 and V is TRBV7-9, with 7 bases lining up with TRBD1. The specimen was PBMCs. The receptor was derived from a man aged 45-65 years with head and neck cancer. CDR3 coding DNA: TGTGCCAGCAGCTCCCCCCGGGACAGACAAGAGACCCAGTACTTC. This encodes CASSSPRDRQETQYF.